This entry describes one TCR beta chain. The antigen is unknown. Time point denoted: blood 4 weeks post-SBRT, at nephrectomy. The treatment denotes: 15 Gy SBRT to primary tumor, nephrectomy 4 weeks later. Clear cell pathology was present in this patient's renal cell carcinoma. Libraries were prepared by immunoSEQ multiplex PCR; TCRdb keeps only in-frame clonotypes and omits some of them. This table holds about 150,000 clones, about 86% found once. The sample originates from a study of radiation and T cells in renal cell carcinoma. Study observations and caveats: From baseline, blood top tumor clonotypes peaked at 2 weeks post-radiation.

V was trimmed by 3 bases and J by 5 bases, leaving 8 bases between them. Germline V gene sequence: CDR1 LNHDA, CDR2 SQIVND (reference sequence). The CDR3 sequence is 13 residues long. This sequence was found in a woman aged 50 to 60 with renal cell carcinoma. V and J are TRBV19 and TRBJ1-5, with D unresolved. Sequencing used blood, obtained from a patient whose treatment included radiotherapy and nephrectomy. The CDR3 loop reads CASSIGSYQPQHF. DNA of the CDR3: TGTGCCAGTAGTATTGGCAGCTATCAGCCCCAGCATTTT.